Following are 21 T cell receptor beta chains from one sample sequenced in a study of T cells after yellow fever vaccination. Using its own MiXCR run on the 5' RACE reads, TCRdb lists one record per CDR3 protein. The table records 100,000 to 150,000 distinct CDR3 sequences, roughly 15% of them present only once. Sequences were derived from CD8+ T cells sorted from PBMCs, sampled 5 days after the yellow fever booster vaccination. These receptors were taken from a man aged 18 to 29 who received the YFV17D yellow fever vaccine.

The CDR3 loop reads CASSFPGRLSEAFF. The CDR3 DNA sequence: TGTGCCAGCAGTTTCCCAGGCCGATTGTCTGAAGCTTTCTTT. The V and J genes are TRBV28 and TRBJ1-1; the D is unclear. V lost 3 bases and J 6 bases, leaving 14 bases between the germline ends. CDR1 and CDR2 from the germline V gene are MDHEN and SYDVKM. This CDR3 region has 14 residues.

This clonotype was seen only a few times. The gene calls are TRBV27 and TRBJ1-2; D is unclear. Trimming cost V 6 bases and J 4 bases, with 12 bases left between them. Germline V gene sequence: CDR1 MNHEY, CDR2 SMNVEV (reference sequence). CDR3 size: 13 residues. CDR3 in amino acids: CASSDGGPYGYTF. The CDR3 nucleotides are TGTGCCAGCAGCGACGGTGGGCCCTATGGCTACACCTTC.

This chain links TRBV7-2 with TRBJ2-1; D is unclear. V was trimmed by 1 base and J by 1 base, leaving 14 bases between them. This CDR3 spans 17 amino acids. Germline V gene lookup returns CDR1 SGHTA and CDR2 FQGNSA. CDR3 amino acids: CASSLVRVIGSYNEQFF. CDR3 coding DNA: TGTGCCAGCAGCTTAGTTCGGGTAATCGGTTCCTACAATGAGCAGTTCTTC.

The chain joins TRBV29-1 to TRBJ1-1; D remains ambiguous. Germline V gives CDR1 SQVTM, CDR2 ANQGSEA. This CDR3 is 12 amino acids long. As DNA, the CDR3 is TGCAGTGGACTTAACCTGAACACTGAAGCTTTCTTT. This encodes CSGLNLNTEAFF.

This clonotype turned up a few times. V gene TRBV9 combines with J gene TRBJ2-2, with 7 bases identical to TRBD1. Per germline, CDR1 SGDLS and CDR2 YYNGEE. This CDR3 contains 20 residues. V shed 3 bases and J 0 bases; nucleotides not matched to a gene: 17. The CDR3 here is CASSAPTMGQSIPNTGELFF. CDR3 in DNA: TGTGCCAGCAGCGCGCCAACGATGGGACAGTCCATCCCGAACACCGGGGAGCTGTTTTTT.

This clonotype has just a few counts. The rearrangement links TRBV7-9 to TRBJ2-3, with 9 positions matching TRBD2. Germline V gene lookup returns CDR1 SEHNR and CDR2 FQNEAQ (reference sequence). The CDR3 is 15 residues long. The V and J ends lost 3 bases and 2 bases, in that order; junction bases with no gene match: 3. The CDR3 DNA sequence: TGTGCCAGCAGCTTCGGACTAGCGCCCACAGATACGCAGTATTTT. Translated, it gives CASSFGLAPTDTQYF. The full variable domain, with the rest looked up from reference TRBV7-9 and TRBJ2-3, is DTGVSQNPRHKITKRGQNVTFRCDPISEHNRLYWYRQTLGQGPEFLTYFQNEAQLEKSRLLSDRFSAERPKGSFSTLEIQRTEQGDSAMYLCASSFGLAPTDTQYFGPGTRLTVL.

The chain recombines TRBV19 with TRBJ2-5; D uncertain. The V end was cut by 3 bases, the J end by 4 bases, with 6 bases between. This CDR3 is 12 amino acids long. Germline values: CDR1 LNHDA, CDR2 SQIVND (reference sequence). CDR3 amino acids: CASSIDGETQYF. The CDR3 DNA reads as TGTGCCAGTAGTATTGACGGAGAGACCCAGTACTTC.

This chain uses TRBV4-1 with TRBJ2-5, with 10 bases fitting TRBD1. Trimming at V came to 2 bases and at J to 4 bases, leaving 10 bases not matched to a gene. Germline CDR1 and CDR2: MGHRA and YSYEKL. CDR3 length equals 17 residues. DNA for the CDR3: TGCGCCAGCAGCCAAACACCGGGACAGGGGTTAACAGAGACCCAGTACTTC. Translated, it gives CASSQTPGQGLTETQYF.

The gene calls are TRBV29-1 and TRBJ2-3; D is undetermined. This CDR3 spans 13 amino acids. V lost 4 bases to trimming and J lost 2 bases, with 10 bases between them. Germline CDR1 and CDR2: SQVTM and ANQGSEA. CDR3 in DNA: TGCAGCGTTGTGGGGATTATCACAGATACGCAGTATTTT. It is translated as CSVVGIITDTQYF.

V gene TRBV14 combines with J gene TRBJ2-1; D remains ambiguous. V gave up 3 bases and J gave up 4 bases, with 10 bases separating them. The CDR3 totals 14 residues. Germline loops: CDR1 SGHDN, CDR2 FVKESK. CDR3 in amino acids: CASSQIGLYNEQFF. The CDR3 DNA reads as TGTGCCAGCAGCCAGATAGGGCTATACAATGAGCAGTTCTTC.

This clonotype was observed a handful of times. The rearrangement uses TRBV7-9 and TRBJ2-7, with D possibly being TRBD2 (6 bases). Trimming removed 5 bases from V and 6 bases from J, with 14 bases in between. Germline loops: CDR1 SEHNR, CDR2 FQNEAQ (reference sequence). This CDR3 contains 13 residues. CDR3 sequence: CASSPGAPGEQYV. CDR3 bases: TGTGCCAGCAGCCCGGGAGCACCAGGCGAGCAGTACGTC.

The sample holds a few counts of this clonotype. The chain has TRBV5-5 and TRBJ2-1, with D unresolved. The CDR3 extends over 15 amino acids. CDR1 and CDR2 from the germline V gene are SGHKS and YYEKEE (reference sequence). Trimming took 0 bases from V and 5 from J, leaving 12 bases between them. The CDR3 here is CASSLVLGRNNEQFF. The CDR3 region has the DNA TGTGCCAGCAGCTTGGTATTAGGCAGGAACAATGAGCAGTTCTTC.

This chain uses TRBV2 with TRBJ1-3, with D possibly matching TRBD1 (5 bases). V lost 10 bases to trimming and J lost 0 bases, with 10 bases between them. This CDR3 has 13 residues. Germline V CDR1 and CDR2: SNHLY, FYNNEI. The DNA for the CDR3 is TGTGCCACCAGGGCCTTCTCTGGAAACACCATATATTTT. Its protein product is CATRAFSGNTIYF. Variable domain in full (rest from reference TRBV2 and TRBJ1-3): EPEVTQTPSHQVTQMGQEVILRCVPISNHLYFYWYRQILGQKVEFLVSFYNNEISEKSEIFDDQFSVERPDGSNFTLKIRSTKLEDSAMYFCATRAFSGNTIYFGEGSWLTVV.

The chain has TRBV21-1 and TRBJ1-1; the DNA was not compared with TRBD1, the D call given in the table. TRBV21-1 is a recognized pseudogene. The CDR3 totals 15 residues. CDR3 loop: CASSETPRGNTEAFF. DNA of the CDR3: TGTGCCAGCAGCGAAACCCCCAGGGGGAACACTGAAGCTTTCTTT.

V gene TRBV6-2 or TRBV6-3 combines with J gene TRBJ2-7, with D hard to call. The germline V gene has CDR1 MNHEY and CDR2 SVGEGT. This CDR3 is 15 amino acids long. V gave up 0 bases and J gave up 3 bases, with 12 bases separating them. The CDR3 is CASSYSPGGFYEQYF. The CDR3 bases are TGTGCCAGCAGTTACTCCCCCGGCGGCTTCTACGAGCAGTACTTC.

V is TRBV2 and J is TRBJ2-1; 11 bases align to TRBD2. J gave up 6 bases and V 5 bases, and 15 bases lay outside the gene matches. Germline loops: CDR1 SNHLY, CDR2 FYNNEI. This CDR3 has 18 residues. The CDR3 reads CASSQKLAGETRRNEQFF. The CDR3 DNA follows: TGTGCCAGCAGTCAAAAACTAGCGGGGGAGACTCGACGCAATGAGCAGTTCTTC.

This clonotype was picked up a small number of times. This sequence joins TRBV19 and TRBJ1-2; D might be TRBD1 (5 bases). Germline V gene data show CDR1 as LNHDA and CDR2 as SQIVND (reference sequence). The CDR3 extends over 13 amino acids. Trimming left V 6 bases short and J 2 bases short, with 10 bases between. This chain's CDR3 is CASRAPGNYGYTF. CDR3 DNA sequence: TGTGCCAGTAGGGCCCCAGGGAACTATGGCTACACCTTC.

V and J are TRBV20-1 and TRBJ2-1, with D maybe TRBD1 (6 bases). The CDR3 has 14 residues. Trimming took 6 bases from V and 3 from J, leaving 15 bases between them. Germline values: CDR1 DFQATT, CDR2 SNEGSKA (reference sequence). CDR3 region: CSASDTGFYNEQFF. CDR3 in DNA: TGCAGTGCCTCGGATACAGGGTTCTACAATGAGCAGTTCTTC.

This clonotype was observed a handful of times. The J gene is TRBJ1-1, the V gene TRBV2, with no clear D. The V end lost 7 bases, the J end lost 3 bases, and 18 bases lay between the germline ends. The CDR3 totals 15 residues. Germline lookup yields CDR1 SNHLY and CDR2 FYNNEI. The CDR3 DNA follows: TGTGCCAGCACAGTCATGTCCTCTTCGGACACTGAAGCTTTCTTT. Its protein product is CASTVMSSSDTEAFF.

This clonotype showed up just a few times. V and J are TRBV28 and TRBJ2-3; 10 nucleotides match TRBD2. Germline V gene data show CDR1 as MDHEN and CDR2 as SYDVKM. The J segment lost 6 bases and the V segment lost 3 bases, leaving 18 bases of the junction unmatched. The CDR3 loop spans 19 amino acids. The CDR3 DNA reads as TGTGCCAGCAGTTTCCCCACCACTTCAAGCGGGGGGGCCAGGGATACGCAGTATTTT. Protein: CASSFPTTSSGGARDTQYF.

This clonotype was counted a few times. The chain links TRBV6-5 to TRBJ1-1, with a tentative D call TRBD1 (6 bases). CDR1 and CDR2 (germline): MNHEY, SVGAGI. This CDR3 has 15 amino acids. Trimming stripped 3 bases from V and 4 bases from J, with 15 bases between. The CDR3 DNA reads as TGTGCCAGCAGTTATGGTCCCCAGGGGAGCACTGAAGCTTTCTTT. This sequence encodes CASSYGPQGSTEAFF.